One sample yielded the 30 T cell receptor beta chains listed below, sequenced in a study of T cells in localized non-small cell lung cancer. Sequencing used immunoSEQ multiplex PCR; TCRdb keeps in-frame clones, though not all of them. The sample records about 2,600 clones, 30% to 35% being singletons. This material consisted of lung tumor tissue, taken before any cancer treatment. The receptors were sampled from a man aged 40 to 70 with stage I lung adenocarcinoma.

The chain employs TRBV10-2 and TRBJ2-5, with 10 bases lining up with TRBD2. Germline trimming cut 3 bases from V and 2 bases from J; bases unmatched to any gene: 9. The CDR3 has 17 amino acids. Germline V gene lookup returns CDR1 WSHSY and CDR2 SAAADI. CDR3 bases: TGCGCCAGCAGTGATGGTCGGGGTAGCGGGGGGCAAGAGACCCAGTACTTC. Its translation is CASSDGRGSGGQETQYF.

This clone came up a few times. The J gene is TRBJ1-2, the V gene TRBV10-3, with D possibly matching TRBD1 (5 bases). Trimming took off 10 bases at V and 2 bases at J, with 11 bases between the two ends. CDR3 size: 12 residues. Germline V gives CDR1 ENHRY, CDR2 SYGVKD. The CDR3 nucleotides read TGTGCCAGCTCCCCAGGGAACTATGGCTACACCTTC. It yields the protein CASSPGNYGYTF.

The chain has TRBV12-1 and TRBJ1-1; whether TRBD1, the table's D call, matches the DNA was not checked. TRBV12-1 is a known pseudogene. This CDR3 has 15 amino acids. CDR3 bases: TGTGCCGGAATGACAGGGGCCCCCGGCGGAACTGAAGCTTTCTTT. Translation gives CAGMTGAPGGTEAFF.

This chain connects TRBV6-8 to TRBJ2-7; TRBD2 aligns across 8 bases. From germline, CDR1 is MNHGY and CDR2 SAAAGT. The CDR3 has 16 residues. V lost 3 bases and J lost 7; bases outside the gene matches: 14. The CDR3 sequence is CASSYLSGSPEGEQYF. The CDR3 nucleotides read TGTGCCAGCAGTTATCTCAGCGGGAGCCCTGAGGGGGAGCAGTACTTC.

J is TRBJ2-1 and V is TRBV11-3; TRBD2 matches at 13 bases. Germline assignment: CDR1 SGHNT and CDR2 YENEEA. V lost 5 bases and J lost 9; bases outside the gene matches: 7. This CDR3 spans 15 amino acids. CDR3 protein: CASSPGLAGYFEQFF. In nucleotides, the CDR3 is TGTGCCAGCAGCCCGGGACTAGCGGGGTACTTTGAGCAGTTCTTC.

V and J are TRBV25-1 and TRBJ2-2; D is possibly TRBD1 (5 bases). Germline values: CDR1 MGHDK, CDR2 SYGVNS. CDR3 length equals 14 residues. V lost 1 base, J lost 8 bases, and 11 bases lay in between. The CDR3 coding sequence is TGTGCCAGCAGTGAATGGGGCCGGACAGGGGAGCTGTTTTTT. It translates to CASSEWGRTGELFF.

This clone appeared a single time. The chain has TRBV12-5 and TRBJ1-1; D not resolved. V lost 2 bases and J lost 6, with 13 bases in between. Germline V lookup: CDR1 LGHNT, CDR2 FRNRAP. The CDR3 is 14 residues long. CDR3 protein: CASGLSTSVSEAFF. The CDR3 DNA is TGTGCTAGTGGTTTGAGTACTAGTGTGTCTGAAGCTTTCTTT.

This clone was counted a few times. The rearrangement links TRBV6-8 to TRBJ2-1; 7 bases are shared with TRBD2. Germline values: CDR1 MNHGY, CDR2 SAAAGT. Trimming took 5 bases from V and 7 from J; bases not matched to a gene: 11. This CDR3 has 15 amino acids. CDR3 amino acids: CASSVYSGGLNEQFF. In DNA, the CDR3 is TGTGCCAGCAGTGTATATTCCGGGGGACTAAATGAGCAGTTCTTC.

The DNA of the CDR3 is TGTGCCAGCAGTTCACCGGGACAGCTCTCTGGAAACACCATATATTTT. Protein: CASSSPGQLSGNTIYF. The chain is built from TRBV28 and TRBJ1-3, with 7 bases identical to TRBD1. The CDR3 sequence is 16 residues long. Trimming at V came to 4 bases and at J to 0 bases, leaving 6 bases not matched to a gene. Germline V gene sequence: CDR1 MDHEN, CDR2 SYDVKM.

This clone has only a few counts. The chain couples TRBV5-1 to TRBJ1-1, with 7 bases fitting TRBD1. V lost 2 bases and J lost 7; bases outside the gene matches: 8. The length of the CDR3 is 14 residues. CDR1 and CDR2 from the germline V gene are SGHRS and YFSETQ. The CDR3 sequence: CASSFGQVDDEAFF. The CDR3 coding sequence is TGCGCCAGCAGCTTCGGACAGGTAGACGATGAAGCTTTCTTT.

The CDR3 DNA sequence: TGTGCCAGCTCACGACGGACAGGGGGCGAGTACAATGAGCAGTTCTTC. Translation: CASSRRTGGEYNEQFF. V gene TRBV18 combines with J gene TRBJ2-1; 11 positions match TRBD1. CDR3 length equals 16 residues. The trim removed 4 bases at V and 4 bases at J, leaving 6 bases unmatched. Germline loops: CDR1 KGHSH, CDR2 LQKENI.

J is TRBJ1-2 and V is TRBV29-1; 8 nucleotides match TRBD1. This CDR3 contains 16 residues. Germline trimming cut 6 bases from V and 0 bases from J; bases unmatched to any gene: 12. CDR1 and CDR2 (germline): SQVTM, ANQGSEA. CDR3 sequence: CSVDTGTGHANYGYTF. CDR3 DNA sequence: TGCAGCGTCGATACCGGGACAGGACACGCTAACTATGGCTACACCTTC.

This clone is categorized as medium-sized. The chain has TRBV9 and TRBJ1-2; a possible D gene is TRBD1 (5 bases). The CDR3 extends over 15 amino acids. Germline V gene sequence: CDR1 SGDLS, CDR2 YYNGEE. V lost 0 bases to trimming and J lost 2 bases, with 11 bases between them. The CDR3 nucleotides are TGTGCCAGCAGCGTAGGCGGGACTGGGAACTATGGCTACACCTTC. Translating gives CASSVGGTGNYGYTF.

The chain employs TRBV30 and TRBJ2-3; 12 bases align to TRBD2. Germline CDR1 reads GTSNPN; CDR2 reads SVGIG (reference sequence). The junction had 4 bases not matched to a gene; V was cut back by 3 bases and J by 6 bases. The CDR3 covers 14 residues. CDR3 loop: CAWRLAGGSDTQYF. CDR3 bases: TGTGCCTGGAGGCTAGCGGGAGGGTCTGATACGCAGTATTTT. The variable domain in full, completed from reference TRBV30 and TRBJ2-3, reads SQTIHQWPATLVQPVGSPLSLECTVEGTSNPNLYWYRQAAGRGLQLLFYSVGIGQISSEVPQNLSASRPQDRQFILSSKKLLLSDSGFYLCAWRLAGGSDTQYFGPGTRLTVL.

This clone was seen a few times. The V call is TRBV6-7, the J call TRBJ1-1, with D possibly being TRBD1 (5 bases). TRBV6-7 is an ORF; its function is uncertain. The CDR3 has 15 residues. V lost 4 bases and J lost 4, with 16 bases in between. The CDR3 region is CASSSPREDATEAFF. CDR3 DNA sequence: TGTGCCAGCAGTTCCCCCAGGGAGGATGCCACTGAAGCTTTCTTT.

This clone was seen a few times. This chain joins TRBV9 and TRBJ2-1, with 8 nucleotides matching TRBD1. There are 17 residues in the CDR3. From germline, CDR1 is SGDLS and CDR2 YYNGEE. With 1 base clipped from V and 3 bases from J, the junction kept 9 bases outside the gene matches. The CDR3 loop is CASSVRPGQAFYNEQFF. The CDR3 DNA reads as TGTGCCAGCAGCGTACGGCCGGGACAGGCTTTCTACAATGAGCAGTTCTTC.

This clone was counted between two and nine times. The gene calls are TRBV9 and TRBJ1-1; D call uncertain. CDR3 length equals 13 residues. Trimming removed 5 bases from V and 3 bases from J, with 11 bases in between. Germline V gene data show CDR1 as SGDLS and CDR2 as YYNGEE. As DNA, the CDR3 is TGTGCCAGCAGAGCATGGGCGCACACTGAAGCTTTCTTT. This sequence encodes CASRAWAHTEAFF.

A few counts support this clone. CDR3 nucleotide sequence: TGTGCCTCGTGGGCTAGCGGGAGCCCAGATACGCAGTATTTT. It yields the protein CASWASGSPDTQYF. The V and J genes are TRBV6-8 and TRBJ2-3, with 10 nucleotides matching TRBD2. The length of the CDR3 is 14 residues. Germline CDR1 MNHGY, CDR2 SAAAGT. V shed 11 bases, J shed 4 bases, and the junction held 9 bases outside the gene matches.

The rearrangement links TRBV9 to TRBJ2-2, with 8 positions matching TRBD1. The V and J ends lost 4 bases and 7 bases, in that order; junction bases with no gene match: 6. The CDR3 contains 14 residues. CDR1 is SGDLS, CDR2 YYNGEE, per germline. CDR3 sequence (DNA): TGTGCCAGCAGCTCTACAGGGGGAGGCGGGGAGCTGTTTTTT. Translating it yields CASSSTGGGGELFF.

The sample holds a few counts of this clone. This chain links TRBV11-3 with TRBJ1-2; 7 bases match TRBD1. Germline trimming cut 4 bases from V and 4 bases from J; bases unmatched to any gene: 6. The germline V gene has CDR1 SGHNT and CDR2 YENEEA. The length of the CDR3 is 14 residues. Written as DNA, the CDR3 is TGTGCCAGCAGCTCAGGGGGAGCGGGCTATGGCTACACCTTC. It is translated as CASSSGGAGYGYTF.

This clone was counted once. The chain couples TRBV18 to TRBJ2-4; no clear D gene. The CDR3 covers 14 residues. Deletions cut 3 bases from V and 3 bases from J, with 9 bases between. CDR1 and CDR2 from the germline V gene are KGHSH and LQKENI. CDR3 coding DNA: TGTGCCAGCTCACCGGAAACTAACAAAAACATTCAGTACTTC. It encodes CASSPETNKNIQYF.

The chain carries TRBV19 and TRBJ1-2, with a possible D match to TRBD1 (5 bases). CDR1 is LNHDA, CDR2 SQIVND, per germline (reference sequence). V was cut by 4 bases and J by 0 bases, with 6 bases left in between. This CDR3 has 13 amino acids. Here the CDR3 reads CASSTGPNYGYTF. The CDR3 DNA sequence: TGTGCCAGTAGTACGGGACCTAACTATGGCTACACCTTC.

V is TRBV23-1 and J is TRBJ2-6; D ambiguous. TRBV23-1 is filed as an ORF, its function uncertain. The V end lost 11 bases, the J end lost 0 bases, and 17 bases lay between the germline ends. The CDR3 is 16 residues long. The CDR3 here is CAGTAVRLSGANVLTF. The CDR3, as DNA: TGCGCCGGCACGGCAGTCCGGCTCTCTGGGGCCAACGTCCTGACTTTC.

This clone has just a few counts. J is TRBJ2-5 and V is TRBV9; TRBD2 aligns across 10 bases. The CDR3 spans 15 residues. Germline V gene sequence: CDR1 SGDLS, CDR2 YYNGEE. Losses at the gene ends were 2 bases for V and 5 bases for J; bases not matched to a gene: 6. DNA for the CDR3: TGTGCCAGCAGCGTTCTAGCGGGAGTGAGGGAGACCCAGTACTTC. This codes for CASSVLAGVRETQYF.

This chain links TRBV6-8 with TRBJ2-3; perhaps TRBD1 as D (6 bases). CDR1 is MNHGY, CDR2 SAAAGT, per germline. This CDR3 spans 15 amino acids. V lost 6 bases and J 0 bases, leaving 13 bases between the germline ends. DNA for the CDR3: TGTGCCAGCAGGGGAACAGGGCTGAGCACAGATACGCAGTATTTT. Translating it yields CASRGTGLSTDTQYF.

This chain uses TRBV5-1 with TRBJ2-7, with 9 positions matching TRBD1. Germline values: CDR1 SGHRS, CDR2 YFSETQ. V shed 4 bases, J shed 6 bases, and the junction held 11 bases outside the gene matches. CDR3 length equals 15 residues. The CDR3 bases are TGCGCCAGCAGCCGTGGGGGGGACAGGGCAAGCGAGCAGTACTTC. The encoded protein is CASSRGGDRASEQYF.

The V call is TRBV11-3, the J call TRBJ2-1; 10 positions agree with TRBD1. The CDR3 contains 15 residues. Trimming took 1 base from V and 8 from J; bases not matched to a gene: 5. CDR1 and CDR2 from the germline V gene are SGHNT and YENEEA. The CDR3 region has the DNA TGTGCCAGCAGCTTAGGACAGGGGGCGTGGGATGAGCAGTTCTTC. This encodes CASSLGQGAWDEQFF.

By sample fraction, this clone is medium-sized (0.01 to 0.1%). This rearrangement joins TRBV11-3 to TRBJ2-7; weak D call: TRBD2 (6 bases). The CDR3 runs to 14 residues. V lost 7 bases and J 7 bases, leaving 20 bases between the germline ends. The germline gives CDR1 SGHNT, CDR2 YENEEA. The CDR3 here is CASTIGGRGSEQYF. CDR3 DNA: TGTGCCAGCACTATAGGCGGCCGGGGGAGTGAGCAGTACTTC. Complete variable domain (other parts from reference TRBV11-3 and TRBJ2-7): EAGVVQSPRYKIIEKKQPVAFWCNPISGHNTLYWYLQNLGQGPELLIRYENEEAVDDSQLPKDRFSAERLKGVDSTLKIQPAELGDSAVYLCASTIGGRGSEQYFGPGTRLTVT.

Sample share makes this clone medium-sized (0.01 to 0.1%). This chain connects TRBV9 to TRBJ2-7; D is unresolved. The CDR3 contains 13 residues. V dropped 5 bases and J dropped 2 bases, with 11 bases sitting between them. Germline V lookup: CDR1 SGDLS, CDR2 YYNGEE. The CDR3: CASSSLPAYEQYF. The CDR3, as DNA: TGTGCCAGCAGTTCACTCCCCGCCTACGAGCAGTACTTC.

The DNA for the CDR3 is TGTGCCAGCAGAGACAGGGGGGTTGAAAAACTGTTTTTT. It encodes CASRDRGVEKLFF. The chain uses TRBV6-8 and TRBJ1-4, with 9 bases aligning to TRBD1. CDR3 length: 13 amino acids. After removal of 6 bases from V and 7 bases from J, the junction contained 3 bases not matched to a gene. CDR1 is MNHGY, CDR2 SAAAGT, per germline.